The source of this TCR beta chain is a study of identical twins. The study's findings and limits: Invariant MAIT and iNKT cells are populations that could partly confound zero-insertion analyses. For out-of-frame beta sequences, excess twin sharing was weaker.

The cDNA had a unique molecular identifier and a template-switch universal primer site. One entry per CDR3 protein results from TCRdb running MiXCR on the 5' RACE reads. The table has hundreds of thousands of distinct CDR3 sequences, around 6% seen once. This clonotype was counted at least ten times. The antigen remains unidentified. The CDR3 is made up of 17 amino acids. V dropped 5 bases and J dropped 1; count of bases not matched to a gene: 14. CDR1 and CDR2 (germline): SGHVS, FQNEAQ. The chain combines TRBV7-8 with TRBJ2-7, with TRBD1 matching over 7 bases. The sequenced sample consisted of naive T cells sorted from blood. The TCR comes from a man younger than 30 in good health. The DNA for the CDR3 is TGTGCCAGCAGCGAATTTTACCCAGGGGGTTATTCCTACGAGCAGTACGTC. As protein: CASSEFYPGGYSYEQYV.